These 4 T cell receptor beta chains share one sample of origin, sequenced in a study of cytomegalovirus exposure and HLA in healthy donors. The PCR made use of 60 Vbeta and 13 Jbeta primers. The method was immunoSEQ multiplex PCR; TCRdb's version includes in-frame clones alone and lacks a portion of them. This table has hundreds of thousands of clones, about 72% appearing once. The sample taken for sequencing was PBMCs. The receptor source for this set is a male donor in good health and CMV-seronegative.

The chain joins TRBV4-1 to TRBJ1-3; D uncertain. The DNA end is more similar to TRBJ2-2, so the J call may be wrong. The CDR3 sequence is 12 residues long. Looked up from germline, CDR1 is MGHRA and CDR2 is YSYEKL. The CDR3 here is CASTSESRELFF. The DNA of the CDR3 is TGCGCCAGCACCTCCGAGAGTAGGGAGCTGTTTTTT.

This chain links TRBV11-2 with TRBJ1-1; 8 bases line up with TRBD1. V lost 9 bases and J lost 4; bases outside the gene matches: 10. Germline assignment: CDR1 SGHAT and CDR2 FQNNGV. There are 14 residues in the CDR3. The CDR3 here is CASLTGQGSTEAFF. In DNA, the CDR3 is TGTGCCAGTTTGACCGGACAGGGCAGCACTGAAGCTTTCTTT.

V gene TRBV2 combines with J gene TRBJ2-7, with D possibly being TRBD2 (6 bases). The CDR3 is made up of 17 amino acids. The V end was cut by 7 bases, the J end by 7 bases, with 29 bases between. Germline V CDR1 and CDR2: SNHLY, FYNNEI. CDR3 in amino acids: CASTLSGTHLLRGEQYF. The CDR3 DNA reads as TGTGCCAGCACCCTTAGCGGAACCCATCTACTACGGGGGGAGCAGTACTTC.

CDR3 amino acids: CASSLSRDRGQYF. In DNA form, the CDR3 reads TGCGCCAGCAGCTTGAGTCGGGACAGGGGGCAGTACTTC. This chain links TRBV5-1 with TRBJ2-7, with 10 bases matching TRBD1. The CDR3 is 13 amino acids. Germline V gives CDR1 SGHRS, CDR2 YFSETQ. V was clipped by 1 base and J by 9 bases; unmatched bases: 4.